The 12 T cell receptor beta chains given below trace back to one sample, sequenced in a study of cytomegalovirus exposure and HLA in healthy donors. PCR employed 60 Vbeta and 13 Jbeta primers. TCRdb keeps only in-frame clones here, not all; method: immunoSEQ multiplex PCR. The top ten clones hold roughly 7% of a sample with 100,000 to 150,000 clones, approximately 74% of them seen once. The sequenced material came from PBMCs. The receptors stem from a male donor in good health and CMV-seronegative.

The V gene is TRBV9, the J gene TRBJ1-1; D remains unclear. The ends were cut back, 3 bases at V and 1 base at J, with 7 bases in the middle. The CDR3 contains 13 residues. Germline V CDR1 and CDR2: SGDLS, YYNGEE. DNA of the CDR3: TGTGCCAGCAGCGCCCTAAGGAACACTGAAGCTTTCTTT. Its translation: CASSALRNTEAFF.

This chain uses TRBV5-1 with TRBJ1-1; the D gene is possibly TRBD1 (6 bases). The germline V and J ends were trimmed by 2 bases and 7 bases, with 18 bases remaining between them. Germline-derived CDR1 and CDR2 are SGHRS and YFSETQ. The CDR3 is made up of 15 amino acids. The CDR3 sequence: CASSLQQGRPNEAFF. In DNA form, the CDR3 reads TGCGCCAGCAGCTTACAACAGGGACGGCCGAATGAAGCTTTCTTT.

The chain joins TRBV15 to TRBJ2-5, with D unclear. Trimming pared 5 bases from V and 7 bases from J, leaving 11 bases between. Germline assignment: CDR1 LNHNV and CDR2 YYDKDF (reference sequence). The CDR3 extends over 12 amino acids. CDR3 sequence: CATSGWRLTQYF. The CDR3, as DNA: TGTGCCACCAGCGGGTGGCGGCTGACCCAGTACTTC.

The rearrangement links TRBV19 to TRBJ2-2, with a weak D call TRBD1 (6 bases). Germline V gene lookup returns CDR1 LNHDA and CDR2 SQIVND (reference sequence). V lost 10 bases and J 5 bases, leaving 14 bases between the germline ends. This CDR3 contains 13 residues. In nucleotides, the CDR3 is TGTGCCACCGAAGGGGGTTTGACCGGGGAGCTGTTTTTT. It is translated as CATEGGLTGELFF.

CDR3 coding DNA: TGCGCCAGCAGCTTAGCGGGAGGCATTTCCTACGAGCAGTACTTC. Amino acid sequence: CASSLAGGISYEQYF. The chain couples TRBV10-1 to TRBJ2-7; 10 bases line up with TRBD2. V dropped 6 bases and J dropped 1; count of bases not matched to a gene: 6. Looked up from germline, CDR1 is WNHNN and CDR2 is SYGVQD (reference sequence). This CDR3 is built from 15 residues.

The rearrangement joins TRBV5-4 to TRBJ1-3; D uncertain. This CDR3 contains 15 residues. Per germline, CDR1 SGHNT and CDR2 YYREEE (reference sequence). Trimming cost V 4 bases and J 4 bases, with 15 bases left between them. The CDR3 nucleotides read TGTGCCAGCAGCCCCGCGGGAAGATCGGGAAACACCATATATTTT. This translates into CASSPAGRSGNTIYF.

This clone showed up just a few times. The V call is TRBV30, the J call TRBJ2-7, with D possibly matching TRBD2 (6 bases). The germline V and J ends were trimmed by 1 base and 2 bases, with 18 bases remaining between them. Germline V gene data show CDR1 as GTSNPN and CDR2 as SVGIG (reference sequence). The CDR3 sequence is 16 residues long. As DNA, the CDR3 is TGTGCCTGGAGTGCTAAAATGGGACGGACTACCTACGAGCAGTACTTC. It specifies CAWSAKMGRTTYEQYF.

The V call is TRBV11-2, the J call TRBJ1-6; unclear D gene. CDR3 length: 15 amino acids. V was clipped by 5 bases and J by 1 base, with 9 bases between them. Germline CDR1 reads SGHAT; CDR2 reads FQNNGV. The CDR3 loop is CASSPNNSYNSPLHF. In DNA, the CDR3 is TGTGCCAGCAGCCCAAACAATTCCTATAATTCACCCCTCCACTTT.

The V and J genes are TRBV5-4 and TRBJ2-5; 15 nucleotides align to TRBD2. In germline, CDR1 is SGHNT, CDR2 YYREEE (reference sequence). The CDR3 runs to 18 residues. Trimming removed 4 bases from V and 4 bases from J; junction bases left unmatched: 11. The CDR3 DNA reads TGTGCCAGCAGCCCTGGACTAGCGGGAGGGCGCGGTACAGAGACCCAGTACTTC. It yields the protein CASSPGLAGGRGTETQYF. The full variable domain, rest sourced from reference TRBV5-4 and TRBJ2-5, is ETGVTQSPTHLIKTRGQQVTLRCSSQSGHNTVSWYQQALGQGPQFIFQYYREEENGRGNFPPRFSGLQFPNYSSELNVNALELDDSALYLCASSPGLAGGRGTETQYFGPGTRLLVL.

The CDR3 DNA reads as TGTGCCAGCGGAAGAAAAACAGGGGGCGGTTCACCCCTCCACTTT. It specifies CASGRKTGGGSPLHF. The rearrangement joins TRBV6-1 to TRBJ1-6; 9 nucleotides agree with TRBD1. The CDR3 is 15 residues long. The J segment lost 9 bases and the V segment lost 8 bases, leaving 11 bases of the junction unmatched. Germline V CDR1 and CDR2: MNHNS, SASEGT.

The chain recombines TRBV5-1 with TRBJ2-3; tentative D call: TRBD2 (5 bases). CDR1 and CDR2 from the germline V gene are SGHRS and YFSETQ. The CDR3 spans 15 residues. Deletions cut 0 bases from V and 0 bases from J, with 8 bases between. CDR3 sequence reads: CASSLAPGSTDTQYF. CDR3 sequence (DNA): TGCGCCAGCAGCTTGGCCCCGGGGAGCACAGATACGCAGTATTTT.

The rearrangement uses TRBV7-9 and TRBJ2-2, with TRBD2 matching over 7 bases. The CDR3 covers 15 residues. Germline CDR1 is SEHNR and CDR2 is FQNEAQ (reference sequence). V shed 4 bases and J 4 bases; nucleotides not matched to a gene: 6. CDR3 sequence: CASSWDYRRTGELFF. The CDR3 region has the DNA TGTGCCAGCAGCTGGGACTACCGACGCACCGGGGAGCTGTTTTTT.